The present TCR beta chain was sequenced within a study of blood T cell repertoires in COVID-19. Overall study: Some COVID-19 samples were acute and others convalescent; all came from the United States, Italy and Spain. T cells, B-cell-depleted T cells, or PBMCs provided the cDNA or gDNA that served as material.

The Seattle patients joined while their infection was active and were tracked longitudinally afterward. In the original processing: Reference gene primer amplification gave nucleated cell count estimates. TCRdb's copy holds only in-frame clones and misses some; the assay was immunoSEQ multiplex PCR. The DNA gave D and trimming, while V, J and clone size come from that table. The profile shows 250,000 to 350,000 clones, around nine tenths of them singletons. The clonotype comes from a woman in her twenties or thirties with COVID-19, enrolled during active disease. Sequenced material: peripheral blood.

CDR3 sequence: CATSDSDRGEAFF. The CDR3 DNA reads as TGTGCCACCAGTGATTCTGACAGGGGTGAAGCTTTCTTT. The chain carries TRBV24-1 and TRBJ1-1; 8 nucleotides align to TRBD1. V gave up 2 bases and J gave up 7 bases; unmatched junction bases: 2. This CDR3 spans 13 amino acids. Germline V lookup: CDR1 KGHDR, CDR2 SFDVKD.